This is a list of T cell receptor beta chains from one sample in a study of blood T cell repertoires in COVID-19. Some clones are missing from TCRdb's copy, which holds only in-frame ones; the method was immunoSEQ multiplex PCR. This table holds 200,000 to 300,000 clones, about 87% found once. The specimen sequenced was PBMCs or T cells enriched from blood (not recorded which). Receptor source: a woman in her 40s who had been exposed to COVID-19. CDR3s include the opening cysteine and the closing phenylalanine or tryptophan. A D gene is named only where the DNA matches it firmly. Some rows have no size entry. The others give once, few or many, or a class for an expanded clone.

CDR3 DNA: TGTGCCAGCAGCGGAATACAGGGGGCGAATGAAAAACTGTTTTTT
CDR3 protein: CASSGIQGANEKLFF
D gene: TRBD1
clone size: .
J gene: TRBJ1-4
V gene: TRBV9

CDR3 DNA: TGTGCCACTCGGGGGGCGGGCCCAGAGACCCAGTACTTC
CDR3 protein: CATRGAGPETQYF
D gene: .
clone size: .
J gene: TRBJ2-5
V gene: TRBV24-1

CDR3 DNA: TGCAGCGTTGGCCTGAACGGGAACACTGAAGCTTTCTTT
CDR3 protein: CSVGLNGNTEAFF
D gene: .
clone size: .
J gene: TRBJ1-1
V gene: TRBV29-1

CDR3 DNA: TGTGCCAGCAGCTTTCTAGCGGGGGTGTCCTACGAGCAGTACTTC
CDR3 protein: CASSFLAGVSYEQYF
D gene: TRBD2
clone size: .
J gene: TRBJ2-7
V gene: TRBV7-2

CDR3 DNA: TGTGCCAGCAGCGTAGATGCGGGATACACCGGGGAGCTGTTTTTT
CDR3 protein: CASSVDAGYTGELFF
D gene: .
clone size: .
J gene: TRBJ2-2
V gene: TRBV9

CDR3 DNA: TGTGCCAGCAGTCCCTACTCAGGGTTCTCTGGGGCCAACGTCCTGACTTTC
CDR3 protein: CASSPYSGFSGANVLTF
D gene: .
clone size: .
J gene: TRBJ2-6
V gene: TRBV27

CDR3 DNA: TGTGCCAGCAGCCCCAAGATCGAGCGGGGAGCCTTGTTTTTT
CDR3 protein: CASSPKIERGALFF
D gene: .
clone size: .
J gene: TRBJ2-2
V gene: TRBV12-1

CDR3 DNA: TGTGCCAGCAGCGTTGCGTGGAACACTGAAGCTTTCTTT
CDR3 protein: CASSVAWNTEAFF
D gene: .
clone size: .
J gene: TRBJ1-1
V gene: TRBV9

CDR3 DNA: TGTGCCAGCTCCCCCAGCAGGGGGCCGACTGAAGCTTTCTTT
CDR3 protein: CASSPSRGPTEAFF
D gene: TRBD1
clone size: .
J gene: TRBJ1-1
V gene: TRBV18

CDR3 DNA: TGTGCCAGTAGTATAGGAGGGGGACAGGGGTCCTACAATGAGCAGTTCTTC
CDR3 protein: CASSIGGGQGSYNEQFF
D gene: TRBD1
clone size: .
J gene: TRBJ2-1
V gene: TRBV19

CDR3 DNA: TGTGCCAGCAGCTTAGTGGGAGACCCCTACAATGAGCAGTTCTTC
CDR3 protein: CASSLVGDPYNEQFF
D gene: .
clone size: .
J gene: TRBJ2-1
V gene: TRBV7-3

CDR3 DNA: TGTGCCACCAGCAGAGACCCCACAGGGAACACTGAAGCTTTCTTT
CDR3 protein: CATSRDPTGNTEAFF
D gene: .
clone size: .
J gene: TRBJ1-1
V gene: TRBV15

CDR3 DNA: TGTGCCAGCAGCGTCGGGGGGCTTGGAAACACCATATATTTT
CDR3 protein: CASSVGGLGNTIYF
D gene: .
clone size: .
J gene: TRBJ1-3
V gene: TRBV9

CDR3 DNA: TGCGCCAGCAGCCAAGTGTTTCCGACAAAGAACACTGAAGCTTTCTTT
CDR3 protein: CASSQVFPTKNTEAFF
D gene: .
clone size: .
J gene: TRBJ1-1
V gene: TRBV4-1

CDR3 DNA: TGCGCCAGCAGCCCAACGGGCGGGTCTCTAAACACTGAAGCTTTCTTT
CDR3 protein: CASSPTGGSLNTEAFF
D gene: .
clone size: .
J gene: TRBJ1-1
V gene: TRBV4-3

CDR3 DNA: TGTGCCAGCAGTCTGGAAGAGGGTGGGGAGCAGTACTTC
CDR3 protein: CASSLEEGGEQYF
D gene: .
clone size: once
J gene: TRBJ2-7
V gene: TRBV6-9

CDR3 DNA: TGTGCCAGCTCAAAATCACAGGGTGGGGCAGATACGCAGTATTTT
CDR3 protein: CASSKSQGGADTQYF
D gene: .
clone size: .
J gene: TRBJ2-3
V gene: TRBV18

CDR3 DNA: TGTGCCAGTAGTGGGGGACAGGGTCCTGATACGCAGTATTTT
CDR3 protein: CASSGGQGPDTQYF
D gene: TRBD1
clone size: few
J gene: TRBJ2-3
V gene: TRBV19

CDR3 DNA: TGTGCCAGCTCACTTCATACTGAAGCTTTCTTT
CDR3 protein: CASSLHTEAFF
D gene: .
clone size: .
J gene: TRBJ1-1
V gene: TRBV18

CDR3 DNA: TGCAGCGTAGGGACAGGGTCCTACGAGCAGTACTTC
CDR3 protein: CSVGTGSYEQYF
D gene: TRBD1
clone size: once
J gene: TRBJ2-7
V gene: TRBV29-1

CDR3 DNA: TGTGCCAGCAGCCCGGGGCAGCCCCAGCATTTT
CDR3 protein: CASSPGQPQHF
D gene: .
clone size: .
J gene: TRBJ1-5
V gene: TRBV7-9

CDR3 DNA: TGCGCCAGCAGCCAAGGGACAGTTCTCGCCTACAATGAGCAGTTCTTC
CDR3 protein: CASSQGTVLAYNEQFF
D gene: .
clone size: .
J gene: TRBJ2-1
V gene: TRBV4-3

CDR3 DNA: TGTGCCATCAGTGGGATTCGAACAGGGGGGAGTTCGGATTCACCCCTCCACTTT
CDR3 protein: CAISGIRTGGSSDSPLHF
D gene: TRBD1
clone size: .
J gene: TRBJ1-6
V gene: TRBV10-3

CDR3 DNA: TGTGCCAGCAGCCAGATGCACAGCCCAGATACGCAGTATTTT
CDR3 protein: CASSQMHSPDTQYF
D gene: .
clone size: .
J gene: TRBJ2-3
V gene: TRBV9